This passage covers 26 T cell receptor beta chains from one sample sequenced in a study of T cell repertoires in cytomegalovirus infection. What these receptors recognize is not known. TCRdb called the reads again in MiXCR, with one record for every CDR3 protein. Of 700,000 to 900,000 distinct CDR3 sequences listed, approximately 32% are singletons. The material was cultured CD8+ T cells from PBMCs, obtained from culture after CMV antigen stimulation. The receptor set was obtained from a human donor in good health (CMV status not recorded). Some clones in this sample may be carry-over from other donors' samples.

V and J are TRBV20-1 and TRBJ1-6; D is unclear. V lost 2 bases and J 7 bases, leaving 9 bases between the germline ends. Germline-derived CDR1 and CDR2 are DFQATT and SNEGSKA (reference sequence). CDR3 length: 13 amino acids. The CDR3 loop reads CSARQELNSPLHF. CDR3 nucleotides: TGCAGTGCTAGACAGGAGCTGAATTCACCCCTCCACTTT.

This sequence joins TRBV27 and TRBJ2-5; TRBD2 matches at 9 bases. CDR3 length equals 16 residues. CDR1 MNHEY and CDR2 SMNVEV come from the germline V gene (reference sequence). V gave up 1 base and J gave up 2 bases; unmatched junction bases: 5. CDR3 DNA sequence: TGTGCCAGCAGTTTATGGGGACTAGCAGGACAAGAGACCCAGTACTTC. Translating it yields CASSLWGLAGQETQYF.

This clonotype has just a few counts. Written as DNA, the CDR3 is TGTGCCAGCAGTGCCCGAGCCGTGAACACTGAAGCTTTCTTT. Protein sequence: CASSARAVNTEAFF. The chain is built from TRBV6-1 and TRBJ1-1; D unresolved. V was pared by 4 bases and J by 0 bases, with 9 bases between. CDR1 and CDR2 (germline): MNHNS, SASEGT. The CDR3 totals 14 residues.

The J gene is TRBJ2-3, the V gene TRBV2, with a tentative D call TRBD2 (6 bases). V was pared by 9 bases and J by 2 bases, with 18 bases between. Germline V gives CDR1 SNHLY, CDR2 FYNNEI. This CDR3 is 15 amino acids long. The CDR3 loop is CASRARAGNTDTQYF. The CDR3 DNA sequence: TGTGCCAGTCGAGCCAGAGCGGGTAACACAGATACGCAGTATTTT.

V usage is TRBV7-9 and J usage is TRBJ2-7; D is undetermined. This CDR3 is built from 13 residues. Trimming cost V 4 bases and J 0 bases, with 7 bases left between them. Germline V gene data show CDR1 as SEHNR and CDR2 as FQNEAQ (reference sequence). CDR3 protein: CASSYPNSYEQYF. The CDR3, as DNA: TGTGCCAGCAGCTATCCTAACTCCTACGAGCAGTACTTC.

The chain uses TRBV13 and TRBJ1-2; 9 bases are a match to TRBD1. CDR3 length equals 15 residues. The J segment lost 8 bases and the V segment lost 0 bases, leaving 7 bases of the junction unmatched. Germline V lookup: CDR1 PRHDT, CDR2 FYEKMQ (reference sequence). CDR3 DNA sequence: TGTGCCAGCAGCTTAGGCCAACAGGGGGCGAGGGGCTACACCTTC. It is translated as CASSLGQQGARGYTF.

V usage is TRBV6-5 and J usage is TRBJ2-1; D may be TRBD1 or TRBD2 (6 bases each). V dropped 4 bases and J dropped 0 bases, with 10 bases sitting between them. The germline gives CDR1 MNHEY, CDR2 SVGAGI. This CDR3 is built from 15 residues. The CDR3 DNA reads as TGTGCCAGCAGTTCGGGGGCCAACTCCTACAATGAGCAGTTCTTC. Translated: CASSSGANSYNEQFF.

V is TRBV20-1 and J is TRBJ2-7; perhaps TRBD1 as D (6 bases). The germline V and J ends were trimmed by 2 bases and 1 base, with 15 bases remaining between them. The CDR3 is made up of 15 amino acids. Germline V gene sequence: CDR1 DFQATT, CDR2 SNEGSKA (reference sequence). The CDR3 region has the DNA TGCAGTGCTAGACACGTCGGGACACCTTCCTACGAGCAGTACTTC. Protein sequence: CSARHVGTPSYEQYF.

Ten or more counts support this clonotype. The CDR3 reads CASSIGTLYSNQPQHF. The CDR3 region has the DNA TGTGCCAGCAGCATCGGGACACTATATAGCAATCAGCCCCAGCATTTT. V and J are TRBV7-8 and TRBJ1-5, with a weak D call TRBD1 (6 bases). Germline V gene data show CDR1 as SGHVS and CDR2 as FQNEAQ. This CDR3 comprises 16 residues. The V end was cut by 5 bases, the J end by 0 bases, with 14 bases between.

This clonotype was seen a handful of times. The CDR3 spells CASSEVGSTNEQFF. The CDR3 DNA reads as TGTGCCAGCAGTGAAGTGGGCAGTACCAATGAGCAGTTCTTC. V gene TRBV6-1 combines with J gene TRBJ2-1; D call uncertain. CDR3 size: 14 residues. V shed 1 base and J shed 6 bases, with 10 bases lying between them. Germline assignment: CDR1 MNHNS and CDR2 SASEGT.

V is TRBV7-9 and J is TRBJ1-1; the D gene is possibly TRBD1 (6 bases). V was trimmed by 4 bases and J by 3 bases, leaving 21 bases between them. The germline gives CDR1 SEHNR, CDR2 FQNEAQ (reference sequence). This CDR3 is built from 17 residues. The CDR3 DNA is TGTGCCAGCAGCTCCTTCCCCGCACAGGGCAGAGACACTGAAGCTTTCTTT. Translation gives CASSSFPAQGRDTEAFF.

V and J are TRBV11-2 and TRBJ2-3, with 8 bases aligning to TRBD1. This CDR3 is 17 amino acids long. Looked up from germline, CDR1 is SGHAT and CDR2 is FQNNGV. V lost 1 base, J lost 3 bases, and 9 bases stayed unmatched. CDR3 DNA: TGTGCCAGCAGCTTAGGGTTAAGGGACAGGTTGACAGATACGCAGTATTTT. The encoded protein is CASSLGLRDRLTDTQYF. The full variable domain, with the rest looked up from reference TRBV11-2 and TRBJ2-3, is EAGVAQSPRYKIIEKRQSVAFWCNPISGHATLYWYQQILGQGPKLLIQFQNNGVVDDSQLPKDRFSAERLKGVDSTLKIQPAKLEDSAVYLCASSLGLRDRLTDTQYFGPGTRLTVL.

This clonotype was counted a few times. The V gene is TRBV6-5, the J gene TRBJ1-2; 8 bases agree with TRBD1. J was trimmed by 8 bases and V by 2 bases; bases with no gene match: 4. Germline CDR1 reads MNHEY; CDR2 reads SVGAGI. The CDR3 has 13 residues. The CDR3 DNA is TGTGCCAGCAGTTACCAAGGACAGGGCGGCTACACCTTC. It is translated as CASSYQGQGGYTF.

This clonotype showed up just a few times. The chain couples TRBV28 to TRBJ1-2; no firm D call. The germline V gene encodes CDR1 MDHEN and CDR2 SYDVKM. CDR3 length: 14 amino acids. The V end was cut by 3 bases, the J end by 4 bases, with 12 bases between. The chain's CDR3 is CASSFSRFPYGYTF. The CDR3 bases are TGTGCCAGCAGTTTTAGCAGGTTCCCCTATGGCTACACCTTC.

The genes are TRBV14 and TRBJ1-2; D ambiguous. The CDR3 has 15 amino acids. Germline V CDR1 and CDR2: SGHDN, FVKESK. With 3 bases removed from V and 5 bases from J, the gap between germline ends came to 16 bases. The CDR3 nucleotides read TGTGCCAGCAGCCACATCCCGGGCCCAGCGTATGGCTACACCTTC. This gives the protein CASSHIPGPAYGYTF.

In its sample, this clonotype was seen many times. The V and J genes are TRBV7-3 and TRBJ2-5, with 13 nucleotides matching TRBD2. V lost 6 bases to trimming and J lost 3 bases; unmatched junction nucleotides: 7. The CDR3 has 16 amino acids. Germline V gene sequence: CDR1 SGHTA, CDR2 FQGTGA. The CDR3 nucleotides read TGTGCCAGCAGTCCTACTAGCGGGGGGGGAAAAGAGACCCAGTACTTC. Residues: CASSPTSGGGKETQYF.

As DNA, the CDR3 is TGTGCCAGCAGCTTGGGGACAGGGCCCTTCTACGAGCAGTACGTC. It encodes CASSLGTGPFYEQYV. This chain links TRBV5-5 with TRBJ2-7; 8 nucleotides line up with TRBD1. The germline V gene encodes CDR1 SGHKS and CDR2 YYEKEE (reference sequence). This CDR3 spans 15 amino acids. Trimming cost V 0 bases and J 3 bases; bases outside gene matches: 5.

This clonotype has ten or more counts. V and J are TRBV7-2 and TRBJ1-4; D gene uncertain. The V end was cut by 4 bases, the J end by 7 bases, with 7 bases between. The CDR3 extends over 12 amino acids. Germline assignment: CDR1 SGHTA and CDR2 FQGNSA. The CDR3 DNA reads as TGTGCCAGCAGCTGGGCCCGTGAAAAACTGTTTTTT. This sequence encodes CASSWAREKLFF.

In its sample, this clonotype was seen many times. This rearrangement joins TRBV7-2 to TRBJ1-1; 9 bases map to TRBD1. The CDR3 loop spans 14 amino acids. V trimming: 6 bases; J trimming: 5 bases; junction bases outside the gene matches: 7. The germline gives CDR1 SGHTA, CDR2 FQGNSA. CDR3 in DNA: TGTGCCAGCAGATACAGGGGGCGCGTGACTGAAGCTTTCTTT. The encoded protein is CASRYRGRVTEAFF.

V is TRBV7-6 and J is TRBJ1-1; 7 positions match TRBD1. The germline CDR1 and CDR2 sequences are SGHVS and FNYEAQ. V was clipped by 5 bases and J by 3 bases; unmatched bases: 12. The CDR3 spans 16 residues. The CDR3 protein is CASSPSGPRGDTEAFF. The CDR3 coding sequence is TGTGCCAGCAGCCCATCCGGACCCAGGGGGGACACTGAAGCTTTCTTT.

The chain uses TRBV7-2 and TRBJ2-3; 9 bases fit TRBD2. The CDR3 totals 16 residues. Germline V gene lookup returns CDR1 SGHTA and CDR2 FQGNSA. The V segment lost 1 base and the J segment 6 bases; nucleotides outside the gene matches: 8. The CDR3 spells CASSLDGGGAPDTQYF. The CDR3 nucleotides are TGTGCCAGCAGCTTAGACGGCGGGGGGGCCCCTGATACGCAGTATTTT.

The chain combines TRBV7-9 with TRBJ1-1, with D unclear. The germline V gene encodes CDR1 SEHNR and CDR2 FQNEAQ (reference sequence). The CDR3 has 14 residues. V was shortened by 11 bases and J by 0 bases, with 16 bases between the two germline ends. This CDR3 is CAARPLLMNTEAFF. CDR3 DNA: TGTGCCGCTCGACCGCTTCTCATGAACACTGAAGCTTTCTTT.

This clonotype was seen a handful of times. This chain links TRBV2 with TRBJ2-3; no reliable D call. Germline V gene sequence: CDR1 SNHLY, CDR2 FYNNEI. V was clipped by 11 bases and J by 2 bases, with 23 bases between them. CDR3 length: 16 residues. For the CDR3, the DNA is TGTGCCGACCGAGTCGGCACCGACCACATCACAGATACGCAGTATTTT. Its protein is CADRVGTDHITDTQYF.

Written as DNA, the CDR3 is TGTGCCACCGGGTCAGGCGCGGGGGGCGTAGAGACCCAGTACTTC. Translating it yields CATGSGAGGVETQYF. The chain has TRBV24-1 and TRBJ2-5; 8 bases fit TRBD2. The CDR3 is 15 residues long. The J segment lost 4 bases and the V segment lost 9 bases, leaving 12 bases of the junction unmatched. Per the germline V gene, CDR1 is KGHDR and CDR2 is SFDVKD.

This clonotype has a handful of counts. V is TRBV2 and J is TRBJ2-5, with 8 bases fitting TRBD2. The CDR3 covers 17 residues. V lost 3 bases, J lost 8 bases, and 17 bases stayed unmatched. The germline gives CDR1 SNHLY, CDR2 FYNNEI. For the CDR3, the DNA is TGTGCCAGCAGTGAGGGGCAGCCGGGACTAGAGAATGATACCCAGTACTTC. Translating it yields CASSEGQPGLENDTQYF.

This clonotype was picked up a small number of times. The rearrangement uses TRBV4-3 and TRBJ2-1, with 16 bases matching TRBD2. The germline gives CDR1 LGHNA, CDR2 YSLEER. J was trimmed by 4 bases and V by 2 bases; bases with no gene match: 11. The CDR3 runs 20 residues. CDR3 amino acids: CASSQPLGTSGGAGYNEQFF. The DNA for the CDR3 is TGCGCCAGCAGCCAACCTTTAGGGACTAGCGGGGGGGCCGGGTACAATGAGCAGTTCTTC.